The next 13 T cell receptor beta chains were all read from a single sample in a study of T-cell reconstitution after alpha-beta-depleted transplantation in children. During its preparation, the TCRbeta library received unique molecular identifiers. TCRdb re-called the PCR reads through MiXCR, storing one row per CDR3 protein. This sample has 450,000 to 600,000 distinct CDR3 sequences; over 25% occur once, and the top ten carry 2.4%. Sequencing was performed on PBMCs from the stem cell graft donor, taken from the stem cell graft. These receptors were taken from a human donor who donated a stem cell graft to a child with aplastic anemia.

This clonotype was seen ten or more times. The V gene is TRBV5-1, the J gene TRBJ2-7; D might be TRBD2 (6 bases). Germline V lookup: CDR1 SGHRS, CDR2 YFSETQ. This CDR3 has 13 amino acids. V dropped 4 bases and J dropped 3 bases, with 11 bases sitting between them. The DNA for the CDR3 is TGCGCCAGCAGCCGGGACTTCTACTACGAGCAGTACTTC. This sequence encodes CASSRDFYYEQYF.

This clonotype has just a few counts. The rearrangement joins TRBV18 to TRBJ1-1; perhaps TRBD1 as D (5 bases). The germline V and J ends were trimmed by 6 bases and 0 bases, with 20 bases remaining between them. This CDR3 contains 17 residues. Per the germline V gene, CDR1 is KGHSH and CDR2 is LQKENI. The CDR3 is CASSPHAQGDMNTEAFF. The DNA for the CDR3 is TGTGCCAGCTCCCCCCATGCGCAGGGAGACATGAACACTGAAGCTTTCTTT. Full variable domain (remainder filled in from reference TRBV18 and TRBJ1-1): NAGVMQNPRHLVRRRGQEARLRCSPMKGHSHVYWYRQLPEEGLKFMVYLQKENIIDESGMPKERFSAEFPKEGPSILRIQQVVRGDSAAYFCASSPHAQGDMNTEAFFGQGTRLTVV.

The gene calls are TRBV7-9 and TRBJ1-2; 9 bases are shared with TRBD1. CDR3 length equals 16 residues. V lost 5 bases, J lost 8 bases, and 15 bases stayed unmatched. The germline V gene encodes CDR1 SEHNR and CDR2 FQNEAQ (reference sequence). In nucleotides, the CDR3 is TGTGCCAGCAGCGCACGGGACAGGGAATTGGCCCACGGCTACACCTTC. Its protein product is CASSARDRELAHGYTF.

This clonotype was recorded a few times. This chain uses TRBV30 with TRBJ1-4, with 10 bases matching TRBD1. This CDR3 is 15 amino acids long. Germline-derived CDR1 and CDR2 are GTSNPN and SVGIG (reference sequence). V dropped 1 base and J dropped 9; count of bases not matched to a gene: 8. The CDR3 protein is CAWSGSRDRGQKLFF. DNA of the CDR3: TGTGCCTGGAGTGGGTCCCGGGACAGGGGACAAAAACTGTTTTTT.

The genes are TRBV6-5 and TRBJ2-7, with D unclear. Deletions cut 2 bases from V and 4 bases from J, with 15 bases between. The CDR3 has 15 residues. Germline V gene sequence: CDR1 MNHEY, CDR2 SVGAGI. CDR3 sequence: CASSYPLSSGYEQYV. The DNA for the CDR3 is TGTGCCAGCAGTTACCCCCTGTCGTCAGGTTACGAGCAGTACGTC.

The gene calls are TRBV9 and TRBJ2-5; 8 bases map to TRBD2. The CDR3 is made up of 15 amino acids. With V trimmed by 0 bases and J by 1 base, 2 bases remained unmatched. Germline CDR1 is SGDLS and CDR2 is YYNGEE. The CDR3 region is CASSVVAGSQETQYF. Here the CDR3 DNA reads TGTGCCAGCAGCGTAGTAGCGGGGTCCCAAGAGACCCAGTACTTC.

This clonotype occurred a few times. This chain joins TRBV11-2 and TRBJ2-3, with D uncertain. Per the germline V gene, CDR1 is SGHAT and CDR2 is FQNNGV. CDR3 length equals 15 residues. V lost 4 bases to trimming and J lost 0 bases, with 11 bases between them. CDR3 amino acids: CASSSDPRSTDTQYF. CDR3 nucleotides: TGTGCCAGCAGCTCCGACCCGCGCAGCACAGATACGCAGTATTTT.

This clonotype was picked up a small number of times. Here the CDR3 DNA reads TGCAGCGTTGAGAGACAGGGCGGGGAGACCCAGTACTTC. This sequence encodes CSVERQGGETQYF. The chain joins TRBV29-1 to TRBJ2-5; 7 nucleotides line up with TRBD1. V was clipped by 3 bases and J by 5 bases; unmatched bases: 6. Germline V lookup: CDR1 SQVTM, CDR2 ANQGSEA. The CDR3 runs to 13 residues.

V is TRBV19 and J is TRBJ2-1; TRBD1 is a possible D gene (5 bases). Germline V CDR1 and CDR2: LNHDA, SQIVND (reference sequence). V was pared by 3 bases and J by 0 bases, with 12 bases between. This CDR3 has 16 amino acids. The CDR3 is CASSMSGKSSYNEQFF. CDR3 nucleotide sequence: TGTGCCAGTAGTATGTCAGGGAAGAGCTCCTACAATGAGCAGTTCTTC.

V is TRBV9 and J is TRBJ1-1; tentatively, D is TRBD1 (6 bases). This CDR3 has 14 amino acids. The V end lost 0 bases, the J end lost 11 bases, and 17 bases lay between the germline ends. Germline CDR1 is SGDLS and CDR2 is YYNGEE. This CDR3 reads CASSVGTGGRDAFF. The CDR3 DNA sequence: TGTGCCAGCAGCGTAGGGACGGGGGGCCGGGATGCTTTCTTT.

The chain has TRBV10-2 and TRBJ2-7, with 7 bases that match TRBD1. J gave up 6 bases and V 2 bases, and 4 bases lay outside the gene matches. The germline CDR1 and CDR2 sequences are WSHSY and SAAADI. The CDR3 has 13 amino acids. In DNA form, the CDR3 reads TGCGCCAGCAGTGAGGGGACAGCGATCGAGCAGTACGTC. Translating it yields CASSEGTAIEQYV.

The chain employs TRBV5-1 and TRBJ2-5; D is possibly TRBD1 or TRBD2 (5 bases each). Germline V gene data show CDR1 as SGHRS and CDR2 as YFSETQ. There are 15 residues in the CDR3. The germline V and J ends were trimmed by 6 bases and 2 bases, with 17 bases remaining between them. The CDR3 nucleotides read TGCGCCAGCACCAAATCGGGACCGACGCAAGAGACCCAGTACTTC. Translated: CASTKSGPTQETQYF. Full variable domain (remainder filled in from reference TRBV5-1 and TRBJ2-5): KAGVTQTPRYLIKTRGQQVTLSCSPISGHRSVSWYQQTPGQGLQFLFEYFSETQRNKGNFPGRFSGRQFSNSRSEMNVSTLELGDSALYLCASTKSGPTQETQYFGPGTRLLVL.

The V gene is TRBV12-3 or TRBV12-4, the J gene TRBJ2-7; 8 bases are a match to TRBD2. V lost 5 bases to trimming and J lost 3 bases; unmatched junction nucleotides: 6. The CDR3 extends over 14 amino acids. For the CDR3, the DNA is TGTGCCAGCAGTACTAGCGGACTACGCTACGAGCAGTACTTC. It codes for CASSTSGLRYEQYF.